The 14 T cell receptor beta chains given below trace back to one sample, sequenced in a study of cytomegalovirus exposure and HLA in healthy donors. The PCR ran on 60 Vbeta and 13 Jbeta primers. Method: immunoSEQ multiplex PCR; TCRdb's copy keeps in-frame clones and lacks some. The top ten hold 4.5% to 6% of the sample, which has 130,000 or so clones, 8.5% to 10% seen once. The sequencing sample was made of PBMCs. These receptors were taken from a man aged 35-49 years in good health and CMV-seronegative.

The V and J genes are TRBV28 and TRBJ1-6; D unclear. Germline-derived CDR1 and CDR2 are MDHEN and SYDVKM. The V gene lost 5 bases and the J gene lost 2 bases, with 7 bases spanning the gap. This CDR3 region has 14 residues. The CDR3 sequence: CASSPSTYNSPLHF. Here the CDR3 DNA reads TGTGCCAGCAGTCCAAGCACCTATAATTCACCCCTCCACTTT. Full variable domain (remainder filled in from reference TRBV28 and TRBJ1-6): DVKVTQSSRYLVKRTGEKVFLECVQDMDHENMFWYRQDPGLGLRLIYFSYDVKMKEKGDIPEGYSVSREKKERFSLILESASTNQTSMYLCASSPSTYNSPLHFGNGTRLTVT.

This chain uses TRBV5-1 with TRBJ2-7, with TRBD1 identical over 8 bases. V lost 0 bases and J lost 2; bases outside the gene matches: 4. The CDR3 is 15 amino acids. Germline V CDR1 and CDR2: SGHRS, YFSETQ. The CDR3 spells CASSLAQGATYEQYF. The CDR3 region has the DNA TGCGCCAGCAGCTTGGCTCAGGGGGCGACCTACGAGCAGTACTTC.

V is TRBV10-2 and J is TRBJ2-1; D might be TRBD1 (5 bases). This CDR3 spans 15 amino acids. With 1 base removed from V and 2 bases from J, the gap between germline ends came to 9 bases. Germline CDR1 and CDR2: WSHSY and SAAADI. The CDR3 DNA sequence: TGCGCCAGCAGTGAGTTCGGCAGGGCCTACAATGAGCAGTTCTTC. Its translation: CASSEFGRAYNEQFF.

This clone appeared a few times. CDR3 loop: CASSLAGSGGYEQYF. CDR3 sequence (DNA): TGCGCCAGCAGCTTGGCTGGCTCTGGGGGCTACGAGCAGTACTTC. The chain recombines TRBV5-1 with TRBJ2-5; D is possibly TRBD1 or TRBD2 (5 bases each). The DNA end is a closer match to TRBJ2-7, so the J assignment may be wrong. Germline-derived CDR1 and CDR2 are SGHRS and YFSETQ. CDR3 length equals 15 residues.

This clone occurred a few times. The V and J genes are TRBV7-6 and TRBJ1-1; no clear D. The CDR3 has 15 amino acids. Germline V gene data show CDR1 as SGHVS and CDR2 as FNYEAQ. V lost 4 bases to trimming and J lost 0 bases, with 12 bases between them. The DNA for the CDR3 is TGTGCCAGCAGCTCGAGTCCGAGTATGAACACTGAAGCTTTCTTT. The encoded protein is CASSSSPSMNTEAFF.

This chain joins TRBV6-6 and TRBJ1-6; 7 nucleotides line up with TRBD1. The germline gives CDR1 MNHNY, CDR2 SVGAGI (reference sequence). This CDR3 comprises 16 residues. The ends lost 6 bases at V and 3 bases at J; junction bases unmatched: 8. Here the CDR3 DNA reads TGTGCCAGCAGCTCCGACAGGGATCTCTATAATTCACCCCTCCACTTT. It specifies CASSSDRDLYNSPLHF.

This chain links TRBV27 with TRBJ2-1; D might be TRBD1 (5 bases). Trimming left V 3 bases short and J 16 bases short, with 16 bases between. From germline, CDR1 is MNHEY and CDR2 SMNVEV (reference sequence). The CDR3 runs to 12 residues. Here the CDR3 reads CASSFGSGRYFF. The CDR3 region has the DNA TGTGCCAGCAGTTTCGGCTCAGGGCGCTACTTCTTC.

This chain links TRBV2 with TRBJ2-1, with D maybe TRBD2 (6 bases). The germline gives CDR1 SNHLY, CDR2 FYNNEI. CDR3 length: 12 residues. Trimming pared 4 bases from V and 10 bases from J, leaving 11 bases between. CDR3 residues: CASSGLASEQFF. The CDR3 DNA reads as TGTGCCAGCAGTGGGCTAGCGAGCGAGCAGTTCTTC.

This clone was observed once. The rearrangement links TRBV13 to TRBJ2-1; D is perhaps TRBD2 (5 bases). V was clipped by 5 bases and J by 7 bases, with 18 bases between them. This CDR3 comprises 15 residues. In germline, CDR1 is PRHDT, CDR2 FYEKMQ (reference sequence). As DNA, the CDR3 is TGTGCCAGCAGCACAAGAGGGAGCCCGGGGAATGAGCAGTTCTTC. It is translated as CASSTRGSPGNEQFF.

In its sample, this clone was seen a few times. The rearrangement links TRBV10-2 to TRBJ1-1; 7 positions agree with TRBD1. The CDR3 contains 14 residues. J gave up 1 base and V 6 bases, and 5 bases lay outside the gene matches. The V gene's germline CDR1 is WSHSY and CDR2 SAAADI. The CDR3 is CASRVTGWNTEAFF. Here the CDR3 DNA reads TGCGCCAGCAGGGTGACAGGGTGGAACACTGAAGCTTTCTTT.

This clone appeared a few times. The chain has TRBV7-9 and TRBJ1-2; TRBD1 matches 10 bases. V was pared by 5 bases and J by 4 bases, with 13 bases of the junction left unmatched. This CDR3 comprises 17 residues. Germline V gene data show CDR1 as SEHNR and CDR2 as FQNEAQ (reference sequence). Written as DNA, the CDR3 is TGTGCCAGCAGCGCCCGGGACAGGGGAATAAGAAGCTATGGCTACACCTTC. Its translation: CASSARDRGIRSYGYTF.

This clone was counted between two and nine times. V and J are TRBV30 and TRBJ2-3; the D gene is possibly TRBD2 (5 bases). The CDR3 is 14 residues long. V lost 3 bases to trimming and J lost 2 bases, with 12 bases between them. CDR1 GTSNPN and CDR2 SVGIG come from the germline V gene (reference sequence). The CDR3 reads CAWRPGINTDTQYF. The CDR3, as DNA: TGTGCCTGGAGGCCCGGGATCAACACAGATACGCAGTATTTT.

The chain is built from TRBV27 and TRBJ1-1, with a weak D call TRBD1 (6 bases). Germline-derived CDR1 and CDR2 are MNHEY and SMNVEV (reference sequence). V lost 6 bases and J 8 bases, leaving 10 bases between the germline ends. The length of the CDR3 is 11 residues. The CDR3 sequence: CASRFDREAFF. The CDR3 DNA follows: TGTGCCAGCAGGTTCGACAGGGAAGCTTTCTTT.

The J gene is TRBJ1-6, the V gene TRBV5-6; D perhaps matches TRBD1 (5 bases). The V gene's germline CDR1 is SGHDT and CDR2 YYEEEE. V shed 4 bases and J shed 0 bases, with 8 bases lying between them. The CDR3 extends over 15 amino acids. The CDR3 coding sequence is TGTGCCAGCAGCAGAGACAGCTCCTATAATTCACCCCTCCACTTT. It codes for CASSRDSSYNSPLHF. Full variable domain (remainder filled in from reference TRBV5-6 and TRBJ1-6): DAGVTQSPTHLIKTRGQQVTLRCSPKSGHDTVSWYQQALGQGPQFIFQYYEEEERQRGNFPDRFSGHQFPNYSSELNVNALLLGDSALYLCASSRDSSYNSPLHFGNGTRLTVT.